These T cell receptor beta chains were read from a single sample in a study of T cell responses to AZD1222 COVID-19 vaccine. Produced via immunoSEQ multiplex PCR; TCRdb's table is partial and in-frame only. This sample has 140,000 to 150,000 clones, with 80% to 95% found just once. This sample comprised peripheral blood, obtained on day 0 of AZD1222 vaccination. The receptors derive from an adult in good health. The CDR3 runs from the conserved cysteine through the conserved F or W. D genes are given only for firm matches. For some rows the clone size is stated as once, few or many, or as a class when expanded; others skip it.

d_call,v_call,j_call,clone_size,cdr3_aa,cdr3_nt
-,TRBV6-5,TRBJ2-7,-,CASSYSPNSPGQYF,TGTGCCAGCAGTTATTCTCCTAATTCCCCCGGGCAGTACTTC
-,TRBV5-4,TRBJ1-1,once,CASSPDRHTEAFF,TGTGCCAGCAGCCCTGACAGGCACACTGAAGCTTTCTTT
-,TRBV5-4,TRBJ2-5,-,CASSSRGGNQETQYF,TGTGCCAGCAGCTCGAGAGGGGGTAACCAAGAGACCCAGTACTTC
TRBD1,TRBV24-1,TRBJ2-7,-,CATSDPDRGGEQYF,TGTGCCACCAGTGATCCGGACAGGGGAGGCGAGCAGTACTTC
-,TRBV7-8,TRBJ2-1,-,CASSSPGLYNEQFF,TGTGCCAGCAGCTCTCCGGGACTCTACAATGAGCAGTTCTTC
TRBD1,TRBV4-1,TRBJ1-6,once,CASSHHPGQDDNSPLHF,TGCGCCAGCAGCCACCATCCCGGACAGGATGATAATTCACCCCTCCACTTT
TRBD1,TRBV7-8,TRBJ1-1,-,CASSLRTGDYAEAFF,TGTGCCAGCAGCTTAAGGACAGGGGATTACGCTGAAGCTTTCTTT
TRBD1,TRBV7-8,TRBJ1-5,-,CASSPNRTGWNQPQHF,TGTGCCAGCAGCCCAAACCGGACAGGGTGGAATCAGCCCCAGCATTTT
TRBD1,TRBV7-2,TRBJ2-7,-,CASSPRRTGPYEQYF,TGTGCCAGCAGCCCCAGGAGGACAGGCCCCTACGAGCAGTACTTC
-,TRBV5-1,TRBJ2-2,-,CASSLVGQNTGELFF,TGCGCCAGCAGCTTGGTTGGACAGAACACCGGGGAGCTGTTTTTT
TRBD2,TRBV7-2,TRBJ2-1,-,CASSSPGLAGVSEQFF,TGTGCCAGCAGCTCCCCTGGACTAGCGGGAGTGAGTGAGCAGTTCTTC
-,TRBV9,TRBJ2-3,once,CASSLEGHADTQYF,TGTGCCAGCAGCTTGGAGGGCCACGCAGATACGCAGTATTTT
-,TRBV4-1,TRBJ2-7,-,CASSPRDGYYEQYF,TGCGCCAGCAGCCCCCGGGACGGTTACTACGAGCAGTACTTC
-,TRBV2,TRBJ1-5,-,CASSQQGRGNQPQHF,TGTGCCAGCAGCCAACAGGGTCGAGGCAATCAGCCCCAGCATTTT
-,TRBV3-1/TRBV3-2,TRBJ2-3,-,CASSQRRTQSTDTQYF,TGTGCCAGCAGCCAAAGGAGGACGCAAAGCACAGATACGCAGTATTTT
-,TRBV11-2,TRBJ1-6,-,CASSPSTVGAPLHF,TGTGCCAGCAGCCCTTCCACCGTAGGAGCTCCCCTCCACTTT
-,TRBV12-3/TRBV12-4,TRBJ2-3,-,CASSPLADTQYF,TGTGCCAGCAGTCCCCTCGCGGATACGCAGTATTTT
TRBD2,TRBV11-2,TRBJ2-1,-,CASSLYPLAGAPVDEQFF,TGTGCCAGCAGCTTATATCCGCTGGCGGGAGCACCTGTTGATGAGCAGTTCTTC
TRBD2,TRBV4-1,TRBJ2-1,-,CASSQDWLTSGREQFF,TGCGCCAGCAGCCAAGATTGGTTGACTAGCGGGAGAGAGCAGTTCTTC
-,TRBV19,TRBJ1-4,-,CASSIGTSDNEKLFF,TGTGCCAGTAGTATCGGGACGAGCGATAATGAAAAACTGTTTTTT
-,TRBV18,TRBJ2-3,once,CASSPSTGTDTQYF,TGTGCCAGCTCACCATCAACGGGGACAGATACGCAGTATTTT
TRBD1,TRBV29-1,TRBJ2-1,-,CSGTGGWDEQFF,TGCAGCGGGACAGGGGGCTGGGATGAGCAGTTCTTC
-,TRBV19,TRBJ2-1,-,CASSIRTNNEQFF,TGTGCCAGTAGTATTCGGACCAACAATGAGCAGTTCTTC
-,TRBV9,TRBJ2-1,-,CASSVSSDSSYNEQFF,TGTGCCAGCAGCGTCTCTAGCGATAGCTCCTACAATGAGCAGTTCTTC
TRBD2,TRBV19,TRBJ2-7,-,CASSISGDEQYF,TGTGCCAGTAGTATCAGCGGGGACGAGCAGTACTTC
-,TRBV5-1,TRBJ2-1,-,CASSLDSVYNEQFF,TGCGCCAGCAGCCTTGACAGCGTATACAATGAGCAGTTCTTC